This is a list of T cell receptor beta chains from one sample in a study of blood T cell repertoires in COVID-19. Assay: immunoSEQ multiplex PCR; the TCRdb copy retains only in-frame clones and omits some. The sample shows 250,000 to 300,000 clones, roughly 85% of them seen only once. The sample consisted of peripheral blood. All receptors derive from a woman aged 70-85 years with acute or convalescent COVID-19. Each CDR3 is given with its conserved first and last residue. Each record gives: V gene, J gene, CDR3 protein.

>TRBV7-8|TRBJ1-2
CASSPGERGYTF
>TRBV5-1|TRBJ1-1
CASRLSGVTEAFF
>TRBV19|TRBJ1-1
CASSTHRGRNTEAFF
>TRBV11-3|TRBJ2-2
CASSLSAVLANTGELFF
>TRBV14|TRBJ1-1
CASSQLRTGDEAFF
>TRBV3-1/TRBV3-2|TRBJ1-3
CASSLKGQRTTIYF
>TRBV5-5|TRBJ1-5
CASSRGGGQPQHF
>TRBV6-2/TRBV6-3|TRBJ1-6
CASSYPGQGISPLHF
>TRBV11-2|TRBJ2-1
CASSLVSDYNEQFF
>TRBV5-1|TRBJ2-7
CASSLDPRGAYEQYF
>TRBV5-1|TRBJ2-3
CASSLVRQTEGSRPDTQYF
>TRBV19|TRBJ2-7
CASSPRGSSYEQYF
>TRBV5-1|TRBJ1-5
CASSSGTGVNQPQHF
>TRBV6-5|TRBJ1-4
CASSGQGEDEKLFF
>TRBV11-2|TRBJ1-2
CASSLVFQGARGYTF
>TRBV19|TRBJ1-5
CASSMNRGPQPQHF
>TRBV5-4|TRBJ2-3
CASSLAQGTPDTQYF
>TRBV5-6|TRBJ1-4
CASSFLQGAEEKLFF
>TRBV4-1|TRBJ1-1
CASSPRDRGFNTEAFF
>TRBV5-1|TRBJ2-7
CASSSANRGNYEQYF
>TRBV7-3|TRBJ2-1
CASSWGPNNEQFF
>TRBV4-2|TRBJ2-2
CASSQASGDWNTGELFF
>TRBV4-1|TRBJ2-5
CASSRTGVAETQYF
>TRBV7-9|TRBJ1-1
CASSQGHSEAFF
>TRBV5-5|TRBJ2-7
CASSLGQGIEKYEQYF
>TRBV6-4|TRBJ2-7
CASMASQDYISYEQYF
>TRBV5-5|TRBJ1-4
CASSFGGSGEKLFF
>TRBV7-9|TRBJ1-1
CASSRGRGGGTEAFF
>TRBV18|TRBJ1-5
CASSPPGAASNQPQHF
>TRBV2|TRBJ2-2
CASRRGGRATGELFF
>TRBV2|TRBJ2-7
CASNSGAAYEQYF
>TRBV4-2|TRBJ2-1
CASSSLAGGPEQFF
>TRBV3-1/TRBV3-2|TRBJ1-2
CASSQEGAQGYTF
>TRBV7-2|TRBJ2-2
CASSLGLITGGELFF
>TRBV7-2|TRBJ2-1
CASSVGGPYNEQFF
>TRBV19|TRBJ1-4
CASSIEDYGGEKLFF
>TRBV10-3|TRBJ2-7
CAISKENRGREQYF
>TRBV15|TRBJ2-3
CATSRGSGMGADTQYF
>TRBV19|TRBJ2-3
CASSTSSGGFPDTQYF
>TRBV11-2|TRBJ2-2
CASSRPWREPNTGELFF
>TRBV2|TRBJ2-5
CASSRNRVQETQYF
>TRBV5-1|TRBJ1-6
CASTERTGRNSPLHF
>TRBV24-1|TRBJ2-1
CATSDPNKYEQFF
>TRBV2|TRBJ1-1
CASVVDSQLGNTEAFF
>TRBV6-2/TRBV6-3|TRBJ1-6
CASSYQESSPLHF
>TRBV6-5|TRBJ1-5
CASCRESNQPQHF
>TRBV10-3|TRBJ1-2
CAIGAGEGLSGYTF
>TRBV5-6|TRBJ1-4
CASSAIPGTLGGEKLFF
>TRBV6-5|TRBJ1-2
CASKTGTNGYTF
>TRBV25-1|TRBJ2-7
CASSGTGTGNEQYF
>TRBV18|TRBJ2-1
CASSPPGQFNEQFF
>TRBV14|TRBJ2-5
CASSQNRETQYF
>TRBV20-1|TRBJ1-5
CSASQGTNQPQHF